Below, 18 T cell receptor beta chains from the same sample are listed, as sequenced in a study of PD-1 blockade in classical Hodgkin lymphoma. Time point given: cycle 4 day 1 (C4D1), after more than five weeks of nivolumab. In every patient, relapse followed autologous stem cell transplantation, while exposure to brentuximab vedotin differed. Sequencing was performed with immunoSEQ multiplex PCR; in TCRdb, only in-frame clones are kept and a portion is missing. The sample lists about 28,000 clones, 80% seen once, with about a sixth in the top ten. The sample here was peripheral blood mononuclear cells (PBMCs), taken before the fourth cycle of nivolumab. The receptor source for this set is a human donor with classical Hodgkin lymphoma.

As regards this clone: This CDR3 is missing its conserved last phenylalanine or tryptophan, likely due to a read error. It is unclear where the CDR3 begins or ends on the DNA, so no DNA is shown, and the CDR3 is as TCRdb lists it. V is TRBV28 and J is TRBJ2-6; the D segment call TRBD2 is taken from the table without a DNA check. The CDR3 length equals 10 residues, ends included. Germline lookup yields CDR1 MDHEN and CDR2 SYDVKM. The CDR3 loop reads CASSFIPGPA.

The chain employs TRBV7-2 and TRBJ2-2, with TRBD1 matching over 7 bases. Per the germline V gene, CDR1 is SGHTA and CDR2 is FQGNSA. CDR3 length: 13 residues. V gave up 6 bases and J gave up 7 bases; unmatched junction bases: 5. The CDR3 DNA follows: TGTGCCAGCAGTTACGACAGGGTCGGGGAGCTGTTTTTT. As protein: CASSYDRVGELFF.

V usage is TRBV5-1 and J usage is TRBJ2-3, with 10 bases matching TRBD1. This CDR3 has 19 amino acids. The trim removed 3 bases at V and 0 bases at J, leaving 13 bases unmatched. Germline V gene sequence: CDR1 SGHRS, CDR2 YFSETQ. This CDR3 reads CASSSPGTGAPTSTDTQYF. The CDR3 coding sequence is TGCGCCAGCAGCTCCCCCGGGACAGGGGCCCCAACTAGCACAGATACGCAGTATTTT.

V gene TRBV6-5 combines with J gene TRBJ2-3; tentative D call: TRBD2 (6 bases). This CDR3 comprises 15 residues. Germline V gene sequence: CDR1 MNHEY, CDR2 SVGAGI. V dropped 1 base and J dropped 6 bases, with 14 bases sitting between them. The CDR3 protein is CASSYWRDGSDTQYF. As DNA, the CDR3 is TGTGCCAGCAGTTACTGGAGGGACGGATCCGATACGCAGTATTTT.

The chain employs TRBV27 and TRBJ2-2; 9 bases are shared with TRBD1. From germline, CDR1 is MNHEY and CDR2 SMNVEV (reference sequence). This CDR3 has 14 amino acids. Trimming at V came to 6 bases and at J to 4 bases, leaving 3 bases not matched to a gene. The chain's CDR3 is CASRRDRATGELFF. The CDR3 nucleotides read TGTGCCAGCAGAAGGGACAGGGCCACCGGGGAGCTGTTTTTT.

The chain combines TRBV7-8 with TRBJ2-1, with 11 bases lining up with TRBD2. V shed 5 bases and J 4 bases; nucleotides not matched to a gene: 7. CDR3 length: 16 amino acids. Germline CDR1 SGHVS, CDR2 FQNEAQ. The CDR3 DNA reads TGTGCCAGCAGCGCGACCGGGACTAGCGGATACAATGAGCAGTTCTTC. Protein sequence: CASSATGTSGYNEQFF.

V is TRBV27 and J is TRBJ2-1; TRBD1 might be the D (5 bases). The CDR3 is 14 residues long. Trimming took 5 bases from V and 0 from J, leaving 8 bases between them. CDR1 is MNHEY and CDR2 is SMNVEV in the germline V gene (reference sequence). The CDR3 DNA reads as TGTGCCAGCAGTAGACAGAGCTCCTACAATGAGCAGTTCTTC. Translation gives CASSRQSSYNEQFF.

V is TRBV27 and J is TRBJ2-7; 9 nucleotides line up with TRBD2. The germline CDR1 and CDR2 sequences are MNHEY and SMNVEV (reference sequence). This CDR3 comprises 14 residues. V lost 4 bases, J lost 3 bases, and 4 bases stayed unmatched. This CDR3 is CASSSLAGIYEQYF. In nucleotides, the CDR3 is TGTGCCAGCAGTTCGCTAGCGGGAATCTACGAGCAGTACTTC.

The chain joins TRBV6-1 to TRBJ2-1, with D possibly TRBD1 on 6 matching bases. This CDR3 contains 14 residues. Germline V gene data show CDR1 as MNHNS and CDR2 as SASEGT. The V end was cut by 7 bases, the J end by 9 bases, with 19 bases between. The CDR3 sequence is CASTGTRQFSEQFF. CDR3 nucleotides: TGTGCCAGCACCGGGACACGTCAGTTCAGTGAGCAGTTCTTC.

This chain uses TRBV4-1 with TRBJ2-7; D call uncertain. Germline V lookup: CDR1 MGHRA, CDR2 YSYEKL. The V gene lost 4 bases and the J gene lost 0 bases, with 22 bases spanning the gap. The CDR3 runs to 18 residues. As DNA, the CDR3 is TGCGCCAGCAGCCCCGGTCCCCTGTCTCAACAAAGCTCCTACGAGCAGTACTTC. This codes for CASSPGPLSQQSSYEQYF.

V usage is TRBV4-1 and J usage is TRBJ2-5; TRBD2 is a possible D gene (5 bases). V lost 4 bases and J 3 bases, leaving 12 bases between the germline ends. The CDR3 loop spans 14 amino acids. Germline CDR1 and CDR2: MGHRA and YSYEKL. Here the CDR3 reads CASSLVIAKETQYF. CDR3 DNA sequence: TGCGCCAGCAGCCTTGTAATAGCGAAAGAGACCCAGTACTTC.

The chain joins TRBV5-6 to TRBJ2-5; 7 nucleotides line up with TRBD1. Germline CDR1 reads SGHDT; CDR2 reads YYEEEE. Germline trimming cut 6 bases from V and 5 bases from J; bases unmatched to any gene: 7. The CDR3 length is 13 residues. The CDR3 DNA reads TGTGCCAGCAAAATTCTGACAGGGGAGACCCAGTACTTC. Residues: CASKILTGETQYF.

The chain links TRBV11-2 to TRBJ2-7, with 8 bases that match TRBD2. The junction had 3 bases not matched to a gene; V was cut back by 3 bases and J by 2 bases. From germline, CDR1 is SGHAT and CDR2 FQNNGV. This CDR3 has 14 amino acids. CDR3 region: CASSFSGTTYEQYF. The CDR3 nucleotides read TGTGCCAGCAGCTTTAGCGGGACTACCTACGAGCAGTACTTC.

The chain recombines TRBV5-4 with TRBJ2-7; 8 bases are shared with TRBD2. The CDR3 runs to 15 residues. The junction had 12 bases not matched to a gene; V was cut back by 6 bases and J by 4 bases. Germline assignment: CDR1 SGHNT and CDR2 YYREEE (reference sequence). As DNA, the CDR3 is TGTGCCAGCAACTCGGCGGGAGGACCTTCTTACGAGCAGTACTTC. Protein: CASNSAGGPSYEQYF.

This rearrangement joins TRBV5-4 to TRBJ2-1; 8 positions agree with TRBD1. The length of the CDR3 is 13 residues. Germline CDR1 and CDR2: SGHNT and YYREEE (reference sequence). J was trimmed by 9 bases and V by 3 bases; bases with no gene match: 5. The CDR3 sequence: CASSSGQGGEQFF. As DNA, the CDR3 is TGTGCCAGCAGCTCCGGACAGGGTGGTGAGCAGTTCTTC.

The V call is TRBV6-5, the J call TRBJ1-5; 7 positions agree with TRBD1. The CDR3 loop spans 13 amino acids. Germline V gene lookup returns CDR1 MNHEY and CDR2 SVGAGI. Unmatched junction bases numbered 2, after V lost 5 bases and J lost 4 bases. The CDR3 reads CASSARGNQPQHF. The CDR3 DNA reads TGTGCCAGCAGTGCCAGGGGGAATCAGCCCCAGCATTTT.

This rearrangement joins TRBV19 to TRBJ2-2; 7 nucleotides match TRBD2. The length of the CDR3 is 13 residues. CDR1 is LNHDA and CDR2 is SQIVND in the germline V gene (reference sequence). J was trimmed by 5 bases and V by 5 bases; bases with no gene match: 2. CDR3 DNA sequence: TGTGCCAGTAGTTCGGGACTAACCGGGGAGCTGTTTTTT. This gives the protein CASSSGLTGELFF.

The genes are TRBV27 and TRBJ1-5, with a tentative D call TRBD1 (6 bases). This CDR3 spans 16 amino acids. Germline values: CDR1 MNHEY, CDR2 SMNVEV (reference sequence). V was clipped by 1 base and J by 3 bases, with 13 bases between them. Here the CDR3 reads CASSLYGRQVNQPQHF. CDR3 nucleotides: TGTGCCAGCAGTTTATACGGGAGACAGGTCAATCAGCCCCAGCATTTT.